The 28 T cell receptor beta chains in this list originate from one sample, sequenced in a study of beta chain features in type 1 diabetes. Expressed TCRB transcripts were sequenced because the entire RNA isolate underwent reverse transcription. The table came from immunoSEQ multiplex PCR; TCRdb's copy has only in-frame clones and leaves some out. The sample lists more than 50,000 clones; over 50% were seen once. Sequencing was performed on Tregs from blood. Receptors originate from a woman aged 18 to 35 in good health.

This clone has more than one count but fewer than ten. The chain couples TRBV19 to TRBJ1-1; perhaps TRBD1 as D (5 bases). The germline V gene encodes CDR1 LNHDA and CDR2 SQIVND (reference sequence). The CDR3 is made up of 11 amino acids. The ends were cut back, 9 bases at V and 5 bases at J, with 10 bases in the middle. As DNA, the CDR3 is TGTGCCAGCCTCGGGGGAACTGAAGCTTTCTTT. Its translation is CASLGGTEAFF. The variable domain in full, completed from reference TRBV19 and TRBJ1-1, reads DGGITQSPKYLFRKEGQNVTLSCEQNLNHDAMYWYRQDPGQGLRLIYYSQIVNDFQKGDIAEGYSVSREKKESFPLTVTSAQKNPTAFYLCASLGGTEAFFGQGTRLTVV.

The chain carries TRBV27 and TRBJ1-1; 8 bases fit TRBD1. The CDR3 spans 16 residues. Trimming removed 8 bases from V and 3 bases from J; junction bases left unmatched: 14. The V gene's germline CDR1 is MNHEY and CDR2 SMNVEV (reference sequence). The CDR3 loop is CASGAYRGSRDTEAFF. The CDR3 DNA is TGTGCCAGCGGTGCCTACAGGGGGTCAAGGGACACTGAAGCTTTCTTT.

The chain is built from TRBV6-1 and TRBJ2-5; tentatively, D is TRBD2 (5 bases). The J call is in doubt because the DNA end fits TRBJ2-7 better. This CDR3 has 15 amino acids. The germline V gene has CDR1 MNHNS and CDR2 SASEGT. CDR3 bases: TGTGCCAGCACTGAGGGAGACCGCTACTCCTACGAGCAGTACTTC. Protein: CASTEGDRYSYEQYF.

This clone showed up just a few times. The chain links TRBV2 to TRBJ1-2; D perhaps matches TRBD1 (5 bases). Trimming cost V 3 bases and J 6 bases, with 8 bases left between them. This CDR3 has 12 amino acids. Germline V gene data show CDR1 as SNHLY and CDR2 as FYNNEI. The CDR3 spells CASSDTGDGYTF. For the CDR3, the DNA is TGTGCCAGCAGTGATACGGGGGATGGCTACACCTTC.

The chain links TRBV5-1 to TRBJ2-5; 14 bases match TRBD2. Trimming at V came to 4 bases and at J to 4 bases, leaving 6 bases not matched to a gene. Germline V CDR1 and CDR2: SGHRS, YFSETQ. The CDR3 sequence is 16 residues long. CDR3 coding DNA: TGCGCCAGCAGCCCCCTGGGACTAGCGGGAGCAGAGACCCAGTACTTC. Protein product: CASSPLGLAGAETQYF.

This clone was counted only a few times. The V and J genes are TRBV7-2 and TRBJ2-7; D may be TRBD1 (5 bases). Trimming took 1 base from V and 4 from J, leaving 11 bases between them. Germline V gene lookup returns CDR1 SGHTA and CDR2 FQGNSA. This CDR3 comprises 14 residues. In DNA, the CDR3 is TGTGCCAGCAGCTTAGTCGCCAGGGCTTACGAGCAGTACTTC. This translates into CASSLVARAYEQYF.

The chain uses TRBV6-1 and TRBJ2-7, with a possible D match to TRBD2 (6 bases). V lost 4 bases, J lost 4 bases, and 14 bases lay in between. The length of the CDR3 is 14 residues. Germline V gives CDR1 MNHNS, CDR2 SASEGT. The CDR3 bases are TGTGCCAGCAGTGCCCAGCGGGCTTCGTACGAGCAGTACTTC. Its protein is CASSAQRASYEQYF.

The V gene is TRBV5-6, the J gene TRBJ2-3; D uncertain. Germline assignment: CDR1 SGHDT and CDR2 YYEEEE. V gave up 6 bases and J gave up 2 bases, with 16 bases separating them. CDR3 size: 15 residues. CDR3 DNA: TGTGCCAGCACTACTGGTGGGCTTCCCACAGATACGCAGTATTTT. Translation: CASTTGGLPTDTQYF.

This clone was counted only a few times. This rearrangement joins TRBV4-1 to TRBJ2-3, with D uncertain. Germline-derived CDR1 and CDR2 are MGHRA and YSYEKL. The V end lost 1 base, the J end lost 6 bases, and 14 bases lay between the germline ends. CDR3 length: 15 residues. CDR3 in DNA: TGCGCCAGCAGCCAAGCGGTCCTAGGTGGGGATACGCAGTATTTT. Its translation is CASSQAVLGGDTQYF.

A word on this clone: The identical CDR3 is also encoded by other nucleotide sequences in the sample. V usage is TRBV7-9 and J usage is TRBJ2-7, with TRBD1 matching over 10 bases. Trimming took 5 bases from V and 3 from J; bases not matched to a gene: 7. The germline gives CDR1 SEHNR, CDR2 FQNEAQ (reference sequence). There are 15 residues in the CDR3. The CDR3 DNA sequence: TGTGCCAGCAGCCTCGCCGGGACAGGGGACTACGAGCAGTACTTC. Residues: CASSLAGTGDYEQYF.

This chain connects TRBV9 to TRBJ1-1; no clear D gene. The germline V gene has CDR1 SGDLS and CDR2 YYNGEE. CDR3 length: 15 residues. The ends were cut back, 4 bases at V and 2 bases at J, with 15 bases in the middle. The chain's CDR3 is CASSPRPQINTEAFF. CDR3 DNA: TGTGCCAGCAGCCCCCGCCCCCAGATAAACACTGAAGCTTTCTTT. Full variable domain (rest looked up from reference TRBV9 and TRBJ1-1): DSGVTQTPKHLITATGQRVTLRCSPRSGDLSVYWYQQSLDQGLQFLIQYYNGEERAKGNILERFSAQQFPDLHSELNLSSLELGDSALYFCASSPRPQINTEAFFGQGTRLTVV.

In this sample, this clone turned up a few times. The chain links TRBV7-2 to TRBJ2-1; 9 bases line up with TRBD2. CDR3 length: 15 amino acids. V lost 1 base, J lost 3 bases, and 1 base stayed unmatched. CDR1 and CDR2 from the germline V gene are SGHTA and FQGNSA. This CDR3 is CASSLVSGGYNEQFF. Here the CDR3 DNA reads TGTGCCAGCAGCTTAGTTAGCGGGGGCTACAATGAGCAGTTCTTC.

The chain recombines TRBV2 with TRBJ1-2, with TRBD1 matching over 7 bases. This CDR3 is 16 amino acids long. CDR1 and CDR2 (germline): SNHLY, FYNNEI. The J segment lost 2 bases and the V segment lost 4 bases, leaving 10 bases of the junction unmatched. The CDR3 DNA reads as TGTGCCAGCAGTGCCGATCCTACAGGGGAAAACTATGGCTACACCTTC. It codes for CASSADPTGENYGYTF.

A remark on this clone: At the DNA level, this CDR3 is encoded by other sequences in the same sample as well. The chain links TRBV5-6 to TRBJ1-1, with D uncertain. Trimming stripped 9 bases from V and 0 bases from J, with 12 bases between. Germline loops: CDR1 SGHDT, CDR2 YYEEEE. The CDR3 extends over 13 amino acids. CDR3 loop: CANGVTLNTEAFF. CDR3 nucleotide sequence: TGTGCCAACGGGGTGACATTGAACACTGAAGCTTTCTTT.

V and J are TRBV7-2 and TRBJ2-4; a possible D gene is TRBD1 (6 bases). Germline loops: CDR1 SGHTA, CDR2 FQGNSA. Trimming pared 5 bases from V and 0 bases from J, leaving 14 bases between. The CDR3 contains 16 residues. CDR3 bases: TGTGCCAGCAGCCCCCTCAGGGGCCTAGCCAAAAACATTCAGTACTTC. As protein: CASSPLRGLAKNIQYF.

The chain is built from TRBV7-2 and TRBJ2-5; D may be TRBD1 (6 bases). Germline CDR1 and CDR2: SGHTA and FQGNSA. The CDR3 is 13 residues long. The V end lost 4 bases, the J end lost 4 bases, and 10 bases lay between the germline ends. This chain's CDR3 is CASSSDRSETQYF. CDR3 DNA: TGTGCCAGCAGCTCGGACAGATCAGAGACCCAGTACTTC.

For the CDR3, the DNA is TGCGCCAGCAGCTTGGCCGGGGGGGGGAGCACTGAAGCTTTCTTT. Encoded protein: CASSLAGGGSTEAFF. This chain joins TRBV5-1 and TRBJ1-1; D possibly corresponds to TRBD1 (5 bases). V lost 0 bases to trimming and J lost 4 bases, with 13 bases between them. Germline V gene lookup returns CDR1 SGHRS and CDR2 YFSETQ. This CDR3 region has 15 residues.

J is TRBJ2-7 and V is TRBV11-1; D might be TRBD1 (5 bases). Germline V gene sequence: CDR1 SGHAT, CDR2 FQDESV (reference sequence). There are 15 residues in the CDR3. The V and J ends lost 4 bases and 2 bases respectively, with 15 bases between them. CDR3 sequence: CASSSQGPMPYEQYF. CDR3 coding DNA: TGTGCCAGCAGCTCCCAGGGTCCGATGCCCTACGAGCAGTACTTC.

The chain couples TRBV19 to TRBJ2-1, with 8 bases fitting TRBD2. The germline CDR1 and CDR2 sequences are LNHDA and SQIVND (reference sequence). J lost 5 bases, V lost 6 bases, and 9 bases had no gene match. CDR3 length: 15 amino acids. Here the CDR3 reads CASSRTRTSHNEQFF. The CDR3 DNA sequence: TGTGCCAGTAGCCGGACCCGGACTAGCCACAATGAGCAGTTCTTC. The full variable domain, its missing parts supplied by reference TRBV19 and TRBJ2-1, is DGGITQSPKYLFRKEGQNVTLSCEQNLNHDAMYWYRQDPGQGLRLIYYSQIVNDFQKGDIAEGYSVSREKKESFPLTVTSAQKNPTAFYLCASSRTRTSHNEQFFGPGTRLTVL.

In this sample, this clone turned up a few times. The rearrangement uses TRBV4-1 and TRBJ1-5; a possible D gene is TRBD1 (5 bases). The CDR3 loop spans 15 amino acids. With 0 bases removed from V and 3 bases from J, the gap between germline ends came to 9 bases. Germline-derived CDR1 and CDR2 are MGHRA and YSYEKL. The CDR3: CASSQDPTVNQPQHF. Here the CDR3 DNA reads TGCGCCAGCAGCCAAGACCCGACAGTCAATCAGCCCCAGCATTTT.

The V gene is TRBV11-1, the J gene TRBJ2-2, with D maybe TRBD2 (6 bases). This CDR3 region has 13 residues. Germline CDR1 and CDR2: SGHAT and FQDESV (reference sequence). V shed 3 bases and J shed 5 bases, with 7 bases lying between them. The CDR3 bases are TGTGCCAGCAGCTTGGAGGGGACCGGGGAGCTGTTTTTT. It encodes CASSLEGTGELFF.

This clone was detected only a few times. The genes are TRBV19 and TRBJ2-5; D is uncertain. The V end was cut by 1 base, the J end by 5 bases, with 14 bases between. The CDR3 is 15 amino acids. Per germline, CDR1 LNHDA and CDR2 SQIVND (reference sequence). In nucleotides, the CDR3 is TGTGCCAGTAGTATAGGCCAGTCCCGTGTGGAGACCCAGTACTTC. The encoded protein is CASSIGQSRVETQYF.

The V gene is TRBV4-2, the J gene TRBJ2-3; D is possibly TRBD2 (6 bases). The V and J ends lost 1 base and 0 bases respectively, with 14 bases between them. The CDR3 spans 17 residues. Germline assignment: CDR1 LGHNA and CDR2 YNFKEQ. The DNA for the CDR3 is TGTGCCAGCAGCCAAGCCACGGGCGGGGTCAGCACAGATACGCAGTATTTT. Protein product: CASSQATGGVSTDTQYF.

The chain has TRBV5-1 and TRBJ2-3; unclear D gene. With 2 bases removed from V and 2 bases from J, the gap between germline ends came to 12 bases. The CDR3 contains 15 residues. CDR1 and CDR2 from the germline V gene are SGHRS and YFSETQ. The DNA of the CDR3 is TGCGCCAGCAGCTTCCTTGGCCGATACACAGATACGCAGTATTTT. Amino acids: CASSFLGRYTDTQYF.

The chain combines TRBV27 with TRBJ2-7; D gene uncertain. The CDR3 loop spans 13 amino acids. Germline loops: CDR1 MNHEY, CDR2 SMNVEV (reference sequence). Trimming took off 2 bases at V and 2 bases at J, with 7 bases between the two ends. The CDR3 DNA is TGTGCCAGCAGTTTAGAGCTAACCTACGAGCAGTACTTC. Translation: CASSLELTYEQYF.

This rearrangement joins TRBV5-4 to TRBJ1-2; D not resolved. Trimming pared 0 bases from V and 2 bases from J, leaving 5 bases between. Germline-derived CDR1 and CDR2 are SGHNT and YYREEE (reference sequence). The CDR3 has 13 residues. Here the CDR3 reads CASSLDRNYGYTF. CDR3 nucleotide sequence: TGTGCCAGCAGCTTGGACAGAAACTATGGCTACACCTTC.

This clone appeared a few times. CDR3 in DNA: TGTGCCATCAGTGATTTGGCCCGGGGGGTTGGGGAGCAGTACTTC. It is translated as CAISDLARGVGEQYF. The chain employs TRBV10-3 and TRBJ2-5; 7 bases are a match to TRBD2. V dropped 3 bases and J dropped 11; count of bases not matched to a gene: 15. Germline lookup yields CDR1 ENHRY and CDR2 SYGVKD. The CDR3 consists of 15 residues.

Only a few counts were recorded for this clone. The chain employs TRBV27 and TRBJ1-2; no firm D call. CDR1 MNHEY and CDR2 SMNVEV come from the germline V gene (reference sequence). The V end was cut by 4 bases, the J end by 5 bases, with 11 bases between. The CDR3 consists of 13 residues. The CDR3 DNA reads as TGTGCCAGCAGTTCACGGCCGCGGTATGGCTACACCTTC. Its translation: CASSSRPRYGYTF.